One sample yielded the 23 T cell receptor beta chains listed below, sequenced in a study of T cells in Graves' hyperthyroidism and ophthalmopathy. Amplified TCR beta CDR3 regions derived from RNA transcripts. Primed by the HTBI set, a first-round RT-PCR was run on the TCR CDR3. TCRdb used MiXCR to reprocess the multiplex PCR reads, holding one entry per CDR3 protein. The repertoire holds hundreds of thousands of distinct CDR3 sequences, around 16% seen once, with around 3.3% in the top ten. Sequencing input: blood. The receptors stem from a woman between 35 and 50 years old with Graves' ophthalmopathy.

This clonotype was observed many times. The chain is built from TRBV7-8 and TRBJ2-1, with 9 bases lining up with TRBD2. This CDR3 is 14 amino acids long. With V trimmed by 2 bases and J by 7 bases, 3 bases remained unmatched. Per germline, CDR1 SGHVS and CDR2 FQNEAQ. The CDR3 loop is CASSLFSGGNEQFF. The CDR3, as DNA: TGTGCCAGCAGCTTATTTAGCGGGGGAAATGAGCAGTTCTTC. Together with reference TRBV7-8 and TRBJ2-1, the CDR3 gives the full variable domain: GAGVSQSPRYKVAKRGQDVALRCDPISGHVSLFWYQQALGQGPEFLTYFQNEAQLDKSGLPSDRFFAERPEGSVSTLKIQRTQQEDSAVYLCASSLFSGGNEQFFGPGTRLTVL.

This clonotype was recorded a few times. In nucleotides, the CDR3 is TGTGCCAGCAGCGTGGGGGGACAGGGCAATGAGCAGTTCTTC. Its translation is CASSVGGQGNEQFF. The V call is TRBV9, the J call TRBJ2-1, with TRBD1 matching over 9 bases. Looked up from germline, CDR1 is SGDLS and CDR2 is YYNGEE. The CDR3 is 14 amino acids. The junction had 3 bases not matched to a gene; V was cut back by 2 bases and J by 6 bases.

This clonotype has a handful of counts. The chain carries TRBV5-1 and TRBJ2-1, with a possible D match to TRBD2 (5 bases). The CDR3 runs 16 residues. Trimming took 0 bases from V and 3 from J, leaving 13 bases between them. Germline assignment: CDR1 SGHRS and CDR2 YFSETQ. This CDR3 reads CASSLAHSGIYNEQFF. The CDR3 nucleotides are TGCGCCAGCAGCTTGGCCCACAGCGGAATCTACAATGAGCAGTTCTTC.

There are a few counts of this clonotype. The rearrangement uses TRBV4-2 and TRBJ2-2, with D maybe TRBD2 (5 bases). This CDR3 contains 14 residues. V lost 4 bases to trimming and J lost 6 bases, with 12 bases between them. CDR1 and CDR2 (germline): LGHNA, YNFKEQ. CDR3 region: CASSLEDSPGELFF. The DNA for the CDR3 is TGTGCCAGCAGCCTAGAGGACTCACCCGGGGAGCTGTTTTTT.

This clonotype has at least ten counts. The CDR3 DNA is TGTGCCAGCAGTGCAGCCGGGACACCGGGGAGCTACGAGCAGTACTTC. Translation gives CASSAAGTPGSYEQYF. The gene calls are TRBV28 and TRBJ2-7, with a tentative D call TRBD1 (6 bases). CDR1 is MDHEN and CDR2 is SYDVKM in the germline V gene. This CDR3 is 16 amino acids long. V dropped 5 bases and J dropped 3 bases, with 20 bases sitting between them.

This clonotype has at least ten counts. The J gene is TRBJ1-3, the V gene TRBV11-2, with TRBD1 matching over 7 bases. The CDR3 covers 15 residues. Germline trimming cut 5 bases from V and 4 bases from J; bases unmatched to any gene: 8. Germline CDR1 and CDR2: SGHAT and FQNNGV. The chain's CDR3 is CASSRRDRDGNTIYF. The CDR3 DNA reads TGTGCCAGCAGCCGCCGAGACAGGGACGGAAACACCATATATTTT.

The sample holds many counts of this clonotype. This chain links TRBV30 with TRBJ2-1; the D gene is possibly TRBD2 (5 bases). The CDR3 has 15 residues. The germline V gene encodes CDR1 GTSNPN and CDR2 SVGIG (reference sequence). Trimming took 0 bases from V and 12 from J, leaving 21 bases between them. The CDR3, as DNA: TGTGCCTGGAGTGTACAAGGCGGGTTCGTTTGGAGGCAGTTCTTC. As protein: CAWSVQGGFVWRQFF.

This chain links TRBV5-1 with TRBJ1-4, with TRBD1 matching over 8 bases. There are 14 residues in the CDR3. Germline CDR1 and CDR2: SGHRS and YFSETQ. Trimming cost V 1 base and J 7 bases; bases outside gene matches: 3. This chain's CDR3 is CASSLKQGAEKLFF. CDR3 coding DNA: TGCGCCAGCAGCTTGAAGCAGGGGGCTGAAAAACTGTTTTTT.

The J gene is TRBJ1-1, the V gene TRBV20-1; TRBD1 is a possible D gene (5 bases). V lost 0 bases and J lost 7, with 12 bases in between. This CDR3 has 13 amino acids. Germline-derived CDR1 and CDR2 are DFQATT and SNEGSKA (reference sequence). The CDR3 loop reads CSARDRVVIEAFF. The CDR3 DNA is TGCAGTGCTAGAGACAGGGTAGTAATTGAAGCTTTCTTT.

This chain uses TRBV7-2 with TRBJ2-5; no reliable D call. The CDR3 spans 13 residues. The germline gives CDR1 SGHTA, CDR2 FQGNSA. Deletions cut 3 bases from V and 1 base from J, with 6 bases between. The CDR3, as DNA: TGTGCCAGCAGCTTTGACGGCCAAGAGACCCAGTACTTC. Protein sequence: CASSFDGQETQYF.

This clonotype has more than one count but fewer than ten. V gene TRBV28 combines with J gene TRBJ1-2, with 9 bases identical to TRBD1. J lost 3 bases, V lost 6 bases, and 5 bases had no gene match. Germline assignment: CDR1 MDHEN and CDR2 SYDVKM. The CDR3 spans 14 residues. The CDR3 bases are TGTGCCAGCAGCCGGACAGGGGTAGACTATGGCTACACCTTC. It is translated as CASSRTGVDYGYTF.

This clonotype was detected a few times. CDR3 sequence: CASSLSASGGYGYTF. CDR3 in DNA: TGTGCCAGCAGCCTATCCGCTTCGGGTGGCTATGGCTACACCTTC. The chain couples TRBV12-3 or TRBV12-4 to TRBJ1-2; D call uncertain. CDR3 length: 15 amino acids. The germline V and J ends were trimmed by 6 bases and 4 bases, with 18 bases remaining between them.

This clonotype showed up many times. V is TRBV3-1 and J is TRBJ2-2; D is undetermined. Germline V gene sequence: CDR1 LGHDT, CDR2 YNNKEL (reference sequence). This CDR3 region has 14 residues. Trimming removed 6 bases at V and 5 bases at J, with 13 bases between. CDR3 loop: CASRAGPTTGELFF. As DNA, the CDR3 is TGTGCCAGCAGGGCCGGGCCGACGACCGGGGAGCTGTTTTTT.

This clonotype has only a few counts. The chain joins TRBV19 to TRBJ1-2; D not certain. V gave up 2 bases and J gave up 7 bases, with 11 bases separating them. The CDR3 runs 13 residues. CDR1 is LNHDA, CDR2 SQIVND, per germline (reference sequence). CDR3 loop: CASSIFGFSGYTF. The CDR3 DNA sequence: TGTGCCAGTAGTATATTCGGGTTCTCTGGCTACACCTTC. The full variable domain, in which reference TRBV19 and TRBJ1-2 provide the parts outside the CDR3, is DGGITQSPKYLFRKEGQNVTLSCEQNLNHDAMYWYRQDPGQGLRLIYYSQIVNDFQKGDIAEGYSVSREKKESFPLTVTSAQKNPTAFYLCASSIFGFSGYTFGSGTRLTVV.

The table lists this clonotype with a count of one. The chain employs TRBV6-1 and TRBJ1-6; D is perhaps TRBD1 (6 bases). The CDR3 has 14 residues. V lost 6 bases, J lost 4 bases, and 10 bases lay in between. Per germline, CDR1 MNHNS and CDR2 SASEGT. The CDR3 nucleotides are TGTGCCAGCAGCGACACAGGGTATAATTCACCCCTCCACTTT. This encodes CASSDTGYNSPLHF.

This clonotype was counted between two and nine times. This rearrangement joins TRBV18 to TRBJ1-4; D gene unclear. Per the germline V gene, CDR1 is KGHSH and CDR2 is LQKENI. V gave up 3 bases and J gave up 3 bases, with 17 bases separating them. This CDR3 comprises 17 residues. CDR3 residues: CASSPRGGPGANEKLFF. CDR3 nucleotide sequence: TGTGCCAGCTCACCTCGGGGAGGACCCGGGGCTAATGAAAAACTGTTTTTT.

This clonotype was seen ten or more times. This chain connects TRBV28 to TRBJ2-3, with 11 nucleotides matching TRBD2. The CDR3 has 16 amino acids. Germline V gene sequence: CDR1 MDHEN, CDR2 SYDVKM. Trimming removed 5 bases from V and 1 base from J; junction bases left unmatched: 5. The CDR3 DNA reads TGTGCCAGCAGTAGGGGGGGACTAGCGGGCACAGATACGCAGTATTTT. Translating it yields CASSRGGLAGTDTQYF.

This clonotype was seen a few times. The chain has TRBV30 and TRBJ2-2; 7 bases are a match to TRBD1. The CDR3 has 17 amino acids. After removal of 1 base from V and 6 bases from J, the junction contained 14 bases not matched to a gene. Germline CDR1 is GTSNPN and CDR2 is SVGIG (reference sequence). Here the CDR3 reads CAWSEGAGPLVPGELFF. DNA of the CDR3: TGTGCCTGGAGTGAGGGGGCAGGGCCCCTAGTCCCCGGGGAGCTGTTTTTT.

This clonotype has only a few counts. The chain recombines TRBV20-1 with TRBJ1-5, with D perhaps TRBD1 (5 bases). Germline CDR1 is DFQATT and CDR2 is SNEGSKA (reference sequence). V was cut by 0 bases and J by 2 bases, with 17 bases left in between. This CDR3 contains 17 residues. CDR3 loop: CSAREVSRAAGNQPQHF. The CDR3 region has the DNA TGCAGTGCTAGAGAGGTTAGCAGGGCCGCTGGCAATCAGCCCCAGCATTTT.

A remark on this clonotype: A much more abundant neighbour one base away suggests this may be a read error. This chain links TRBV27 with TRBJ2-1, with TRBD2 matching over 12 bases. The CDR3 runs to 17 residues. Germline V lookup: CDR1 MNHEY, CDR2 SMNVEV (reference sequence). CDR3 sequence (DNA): TGTACCAGCAGTTCTCCACTAACTAGCGGGAGGTCCAATGAGCAGTTCTTC. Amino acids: CTSSSPLTSGRSNEQFF.

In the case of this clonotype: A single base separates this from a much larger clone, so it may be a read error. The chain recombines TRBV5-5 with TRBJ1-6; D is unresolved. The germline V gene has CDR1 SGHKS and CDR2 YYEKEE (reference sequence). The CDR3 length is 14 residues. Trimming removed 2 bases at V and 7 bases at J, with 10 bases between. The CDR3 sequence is CASSFDHPNSPLHF. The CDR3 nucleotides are TGTGCCAGCAGCTTCGACCACCCGAATTCACCCCTCCACTTT. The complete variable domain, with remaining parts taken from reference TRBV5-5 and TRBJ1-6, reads DAGVTQSPTHLIKTRGQQVTLRCSPISGHKSVSWYQQVLGQGPQFIFQYYEKEERGRGNFPDRFSARQFPNYSSELNVNALLLGDSALYLCASSFDHPNSPLHFGNGTRLTVT.

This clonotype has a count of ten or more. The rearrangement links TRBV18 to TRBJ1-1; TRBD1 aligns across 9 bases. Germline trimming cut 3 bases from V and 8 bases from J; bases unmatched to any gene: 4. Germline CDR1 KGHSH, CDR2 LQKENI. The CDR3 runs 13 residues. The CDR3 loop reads CASSPSTGGEAFF. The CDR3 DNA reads TGTGCCAGCTCACCTTCGACAGGGGGGGAAGCTTTCTTT.

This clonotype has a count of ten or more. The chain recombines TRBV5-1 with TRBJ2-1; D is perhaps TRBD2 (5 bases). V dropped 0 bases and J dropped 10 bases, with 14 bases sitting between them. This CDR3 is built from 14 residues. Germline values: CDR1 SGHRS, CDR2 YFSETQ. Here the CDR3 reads CASSLGTGFEEQFF. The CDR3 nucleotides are TGCGCCAGCAGCTTGGGGACTGGGTTCGAGGAGCAGTTCTTC.